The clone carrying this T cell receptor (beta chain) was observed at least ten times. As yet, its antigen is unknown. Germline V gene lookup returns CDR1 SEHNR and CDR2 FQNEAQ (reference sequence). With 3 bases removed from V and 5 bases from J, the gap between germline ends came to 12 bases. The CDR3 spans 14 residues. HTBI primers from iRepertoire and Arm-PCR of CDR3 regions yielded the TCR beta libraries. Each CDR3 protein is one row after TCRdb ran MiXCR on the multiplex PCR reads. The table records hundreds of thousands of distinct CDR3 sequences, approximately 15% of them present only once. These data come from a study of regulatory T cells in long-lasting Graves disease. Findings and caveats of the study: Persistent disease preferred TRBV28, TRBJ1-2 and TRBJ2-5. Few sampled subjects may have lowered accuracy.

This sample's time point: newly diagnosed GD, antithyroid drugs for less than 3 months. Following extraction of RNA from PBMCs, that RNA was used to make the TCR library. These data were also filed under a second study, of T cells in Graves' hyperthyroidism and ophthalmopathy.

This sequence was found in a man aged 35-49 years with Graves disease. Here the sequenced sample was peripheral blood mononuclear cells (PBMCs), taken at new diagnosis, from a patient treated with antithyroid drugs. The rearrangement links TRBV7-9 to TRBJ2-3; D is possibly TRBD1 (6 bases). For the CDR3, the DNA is TGTGCCAGCAGCTTTTGGGGGCGCGTAGATACGCAGTATTTT. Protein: CASSFWGRVDTQYF.